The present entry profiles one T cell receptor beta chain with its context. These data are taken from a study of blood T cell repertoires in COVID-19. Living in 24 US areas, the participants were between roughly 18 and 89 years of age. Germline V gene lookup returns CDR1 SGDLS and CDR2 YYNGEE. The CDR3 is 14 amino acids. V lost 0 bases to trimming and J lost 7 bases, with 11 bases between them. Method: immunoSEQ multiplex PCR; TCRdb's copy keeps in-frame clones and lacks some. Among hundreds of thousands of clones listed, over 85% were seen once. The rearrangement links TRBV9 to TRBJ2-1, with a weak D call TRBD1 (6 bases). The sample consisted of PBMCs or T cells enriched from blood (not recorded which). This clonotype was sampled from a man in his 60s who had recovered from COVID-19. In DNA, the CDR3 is TGTGCCAGCAGCGTAGGTCAGGGGTTGAATGAGCAGTTCTTC. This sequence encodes CASSVGQGLNEQFF. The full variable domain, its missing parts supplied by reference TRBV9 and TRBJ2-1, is DSGVTQTPKHLITATGQRVTLRCSPRSGDLSVYWYQQSLDQGLQFLIQYYNGEERAKGNILERFSAQQFPDLHSELNLSSLELGDSALYFCASSVGQGLNEQFFGPGTRLTVL.